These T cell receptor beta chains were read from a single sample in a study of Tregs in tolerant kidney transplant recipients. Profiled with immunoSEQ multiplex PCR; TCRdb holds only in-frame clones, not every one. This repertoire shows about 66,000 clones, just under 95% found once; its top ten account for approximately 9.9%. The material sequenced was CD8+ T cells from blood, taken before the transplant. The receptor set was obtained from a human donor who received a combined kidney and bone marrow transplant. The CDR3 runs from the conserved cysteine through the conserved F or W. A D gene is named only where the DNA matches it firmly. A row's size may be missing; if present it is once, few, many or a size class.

TGTGCCAGCAGCGTAGGCGGCATGAACACTGAAGCTTTCTTT	CASSVGGMNTEAFF	NA	NA	TRBJ1-1	TRBV9
TGTGCCAGCTCACCACCACCTGGGACAGGGTTAGGGAATGAGCAGTTCTTC	CASSPPPGTGLGNEQFF	TRBD1	NA	TRBJ2-1	TRBV18
TGTGCCAGCAGCTCGACAGGGAGTACTGAAGCTTTCTTT	CASSSTGSTEAFF	TRBD1	NA	TRBJ1-1	TRBV7-9
TGTGCCAGCAGACTACAAGGGGTAGGGGGCGACGAGCAGTACTTC	CASRLQGVGGDEQYF	TRBD1	NA	TRBJ2-7	TRBV27
TGTGCCAGCAGCCAGGACAGTAGCAATCAGCCCCAGCATTTT	CASSQDSSNQPQHF	NA	NA	TRBJ1-5	TRBV4-2
TGTGCCAGCAGCCAGCATCACCCGGCAACTAATGAAAAACTGTTTTTT	CASSQHHPATNEKLFF	NA	NA	TRBJ1-4	TRBV14
TGTGCCAGCAGCTTAGGTTGGGGGCGTTACCAAGAGACCCAGTACTTC	CASSLGWGRYQETQYF	NA	NA	TRBJ2-5	TRBV7-9
TGTGCCAGCAGGAATACCGGGACTAGCGGGTACTCCTACAATGAGCAGTTCTTC	CASRNTGTSGYSYNEQFF	TRBD2	NA	TRBJ2-1	TRBV7-2
TGTGCCAGCAGCCAAGCAGGGTTCAGTGGCTACACCTTC	CASSQAGFSGYTF	NA	NA	TRBJ1-2	TRBV14
TGCGCCAGCAGCCAAGTTACAGGGGACTACGAGCAGTACTTC	CASSQVTGDYEQYF	TRBD1	NA	TRBJ2-7	TRBV4-1
TGCAGCGTACCGGCAGGGGGGTGGAACACTGAAGCTTTCTTT	CSVPAGGWNTEAFF	TRBD1	once	TRBJ1-1	TRBV29-1
TGTGCCAGCAGTTACACGGGACAGAACACTGAAGCTTTCTTT	CASSYTGQNTEAFF	NA	NA	TRBJ1-1	TRBV6-5
TGTGCCAGCAGTACATTGGACAGCTGGGGGGATACGCAGTATTTT	CASSTLDSWGDTQYF	NA	NA	TRBJ2-3	TRBV25-1
TGTGCCAGCAGTGAAGATGCGGGGGAATACGAGCAGTACTTC	CASSEDAGEYEQYF	TRBD2	NA	TRBJ2-7	TRBV2
TGTGCCAGCAGTTACCTTGGGACAAGCGCCTACGAGCAGTACTTC	CASSYLGTSAYEQYF	NA	NA	TRBJ2-7	TRBV6-5
TGTGCCAGCAGCTCGGGGACAGGGGAAGCTTTCTTT	CASSSGTGEAFF	TRBD1	NA	TRBJ1-1	TRBV13
TGTGCCAGCAGCTTTGGTTTATTAACAGGGGGCAGGCAAGAGACCCAGTACTTC	CASSFGLLTGGRQETQYF	TRBD1	NA	TRBJ2-5	TRBV7-9
TGTGCCAGTAGTACTCGACTAGCGGGGGGGACGGATACGCAGTATTTT	CASSTRLAGGTDTQYF	TRBD2	NA	TRBJ2-3	TRBV19
TGTGCCATCACTGGGGGACAGAATAACTATGGCTACACCTTC	CAITGGQNNYGYTF	TRBD1	NA	TRBJ1-2	TRBV10-3
TGTGCCAGCAGCTTATCCCCGGTAGTAAATCAGCCCCAGCATTTT	CASSLSPVVNQPQHF	NA	NA	TRBJ1-5	TRBV7-2
TGTGCCAGTAGTCCCGAGAACTCTATCCCCTACGAGCAGTACTTC	CASSPENSIPYEQYF	NA	NA	TRBJ2-7	TRBV19
TGTGCCAGCAGGGGGGCAGAAGAGACCCAGTACTTC	CASRGAEETQYF	NA	NA	TRBJ2-5	TRBV28
TGTGCCTGGAGTGTCGAGGGCTCCGAAGCTTTCTTT	CAWSVEGSEAFF	NA	medium-sized	TRBJ1-1	TRBV30
TGCAGTTCCAGGGTGAACTATGGCTACACCTTC	CSSRVNYGYTF	NA	few	TRBJ1-2	TRBV20-1
TGTGCCAGCAGTGACATCACAGATACGCAGTATTTT	CASSDITDTQYF	NA	NA	TRBJ2-3	TRBV7-9
TGCGCCAGCAGCCAAGGAAGGGGGGGGCCCGAGGTCTTC	CASSQGRGGPEVF	NA	NA	TRBJ1-2	TRBV4-1
TGCGCCAGCAGCCAGATTCAGTATAGGACTGCTGGCAATGAGCAGTTCTTC	CASSQIQYRTAGNEQFF	NA	NA	TRBJ2-1	TRBV4-3
TGTGCCAGCGGACAGGGGAATGAGCAGTTCTTC	CASGQGNEQFF	TRBD1	once	TRBJ2-1	TRBV9
TGCGCCAGCAGCCAAGACTCAGGGGACAATCAGCCCCAGCATTTT	CASSQDSGDNQPQHF	NA	NA	TRBJ1-5	TRBV4-3
TGCAGCGTTGATTCGGAGACTAGCGATTGGAGGCAGTATTTT	CSVDSETSDWRQYF	TRBD2	NA	TRBJ2-3	TRBV29-1
TGTGCCAGAGTGGCGGGGAACTCACCCCTCCACTTT	CARVAGNSPLHF	NA	NA	TRBJ1-6	TRBV6-6
TGCGCCAGCAGCCCCCCACGGGGGAACTCCTACAATGAGCAGTTCTTC	CASSPPRGNSYNEQFF	NA	NA	TRBJ2-1	TRBV4-1
TGTGCCAGTAATTTAGGGGCGAACACTGAAGCTTTCTTT	CASNLGANTEAFF	NA	NA	TRBJ1-1	TRBV19
TGTGCCAGCAGCGTGGGGGGACGGGTGGAGGAGCAGTACTTC	CASSVGGRVEEQYF	NA	NA	TRBJ2-7	TRBV9
TGTGCCAGCAGCGTGGGTAGCGGGAGTTACGAGCAGTACTTC	CASSVGSGSYEQYF	TRBD2	NA	TRBJ2-7	TRBV9
TGTGCCAGCAGCTTAGCACCGACTGGTACTTACGAGCAGTACTTC	CASSLAPTGTYEQYF	NA	NA	TRBJ2-7	TRBV7-9
TGTGCCAGCAGCTCCCGGACAGCGTCTTATAACTATGGCTACACCTTC	CASSSRTASYNYGYTF	NA	NA	TRBJ1-2	TRBV7-9
TGTGCCAGTAGTATGGAGAGTGGCTACACCTTC	CASSMESGYTF	NA	NA	TRBJ1-2	TRBV19
TGTGCCAGCAGCTTAACCGGCGGGACAGACCAAGAGACCCAGTACTTC	CASSLTGGTDQETQYF	NA	NA	TRBJ2-5	TRBV7-3
TGTGCCAGCAGCCGCGTCTACGGCAGTAGCGGGAGCAATGAGCAGTTCTTC	CASSRVYGSSGSNEQFF	TRBD2	once	TRBJ2-1	TRBV7-7
TGTGCCAGCAGCTCTACAGATACGCAGTATTTT	CASSSTDTQYF	NA	NA	TRBJ2-3	TRBV27
TGCGCCAGCAGCCCAGGTAGGGAGGTATCGAATTACAATGAGCAGTTCTTC	CASSPGREVSNYNEQFF	NA	NA	TRBJ2-1	TRBV4-1
TGTGCCTGGAGTGTATCCAGGGAAAATGGCTACACCTTC	CAWSVSRENGYTF	NA	NA	TRBJ1-2	TRBV30
TGTGCCAGCTCACCAGGACTCCAAGAGACCCAGTACTTC	CASSPGLQETQYF	NA	NA	TRBJ2-5	TRBV18
TGTGCCAGCAGTGAACTGCAGGGGCGGTCCTACGAGCAGTACTTC	CASSELQGRSYEQYF	NA	NA	TRBJ2-7	TRBV2
TGTGCCAGCAGTTACGGGGCTAGCGGCACCTACGAGCAGTACTTC	CASSYGASGTYEQYF	TRBD2	NA	TRBJ2-7	TRBV6-5
TGTGCCAGCAGCCCCGGGACAGGGTTGCATGGCTACACCTTC	CASSPGTGLHGYTF	TRBD1	NA	TRBJ1-2	TRBV5-6
TGCGCCAGCAGCCAAGATCGGGGGTACACTGAAGCTTTCTTT	CASSQDRGYTEAFF	NA	NA	TRBJ1-1	TRBV4-3
TGTGCCAGCAGTCCCGGACAGGGCTCTGGCTACACCTTC	CASSPGQGSGYTF	TRBD1	NA	TRBJ1-2	TRBV27
TGTGCCTGGAGTGCGGGGGGGCGGTCTTACGAGCAGTACTTC	CAWSAGGRSYEQYF	TRBD2	NA	TRBJ2-7	TRBV30
TGTGCCAGCAGCTCCCCAGGGGGCCGCCCCTACGAGCAGTACTTC	CASSSPGGRPYEQYF	TRBD1	NA	TRBJ2-7	TRBV13
TGTGCCAGCAGCTCCGGGGGGAGGCAGCCCCAGCATTTT	CASSSGGRQPQHF	NA	once	TRBJ1-5	TRBV6-5
TGTGCCTGGAGTGTGTCAGGGAGGGATGGCTACACCTTC	CAWSVSGRDGYTF	NA	NA	TRBJ1-2	TRBV30
TGTGCCACCAGCAGAGTGAGGGATGGCTACACCTTC	CATSRVRDGYTF	NA	once	TRBJ1-2	TRBV15
TGTGCCAGCAGCTTAGACGGGAGGGCCTCTAGATTGGATGAGCAGTTCTTC	CASSLDGRASRLDEQFF	TRBD2	once	TRBJ2-1	TRBV7-2
TGTGCCAGCAGTTTAACAGGGTCGTACGAGCAGTACTTC	CASSLTGSYEQYF	NA	NA	TRBJ2-7	TRBV27